Listed here are 18 T cell receptor beta chains from one sample, sequenced in a study of T cells in tumors after PD-1 blockade. TCRdb's copy holds only in-frame clones and misses some; the assay was immunoSEQ multiplex PCR. The table lists approximately 60,000 clones, about four fifths of them singletons, with roughly 13% in the top ten. The material sequenced was PBMCs, taken before anti-PD-1 treatment. The receptors were sampled from a human donor with basal cell carcinoma.

The chain carries TRBV29-1 and TRBJ1-1, with D perhaps TRBD1 (5 bases). Between the trimmed V and J ends, which lost 3 bases and 4 bases, there was a span of 12 bases. CDR1 SQVTM and CDR2 ANQGSEA come from the germline V gene. The CDR3 is made up of 13 amino acids. The CDR3, as DNA: TGCAGCGTTGATATCATCGGGGCCACTGAAGCTTTCTTT. Protein: CSVDIIGATEAFF.

The J gene is TRBJ1-4, the V gene TRBV30; D not resolved. V lost 4 bases and J lost 4, with 13 bases in between. The germline gives CDR1 GTSNPN, CDR2 SVGIG (reference sequence). The CDR3 is 14 amino acids. The CDR3 sequence: CAWTFGSGNEKLFF. In DNA form, the CDR3 reads TGTGCCTGGACCTTCGGTTCCGGTAATGAAAAACTGTTTTTT.

This clone has a handful of counts. This chain links TRBV12-3 or TRBV12-4 with TRBJ2-7; D is unresolved. The V end lost 6 bases, the J end lost 4 bases, and 13 bases lay between the germline ends. CDR3 length: 13 residues. As DNA, the CDR3 is TGTGCCAGCAGCACCGCTGAGGTTTACGAGCAGTACTTC. Protein sequence: CASSTAEVYEQYF.

J is TRBJ1-6 and V is TRBV4-1; TRBD1 agrees at 8 bases. Germline trimming cut 4 bases from V and 9 bases from J; bases unmatched to any gene: 17. Germline assignment: CDR1 MGHRA and CDR2 YSYEKL. The CDR3 runs 18 residues. CDR3 sequence: CASSPGQGTGRRGSPLHF. CDR3 bases: TGCGCCAGCAGCCCAGGACAGGGTACCGGCCGGCGGGGTTCACCCCTCCACTTT.

The chain couples TRBV3-1 (or the pseudogene TRBV3-2) to TRBJ1-6; no firm D call. The germline V gene has CDR1 LGHDT and CDR2 YNNKEL (reference sequence). The V and J ends lost 3 bases and 0 bases respectively, with 12 bases between them. The CDR3 runs to 17 residues. This chain's CDR3 is CASSQFGQISYNSPLHF. CDR3 in DNA: TGTGCCAGCAGCCAGTTTGGTCAAATCTCCTATAATTCACCCCTCCACTTT.

The CDR3 bases are TGTGCCCTCGGCAGAGTGAACACTGAAGCTTTCTTT. Translating it yields CALGRVNTEAFF. This rearrangement joins TRBV2 to TRBJ1-1, with D unclear. The CDR3 length is 12 residues. V lost 11 bases to trimming and J lost 0 bases, with 10 bases between them. Germline V gives CDR1 SNHLY, CDR2 FYNNEI.

The chain employs TRBV2 and TRBJ1-5; 10 positions agree with TRBD1. The CDR3 is made up of 15 amino acids. Losses at the gene ends were 3 bases for V and 6 bases for J; bases not matched to a gene: 5. Germline loops: CDR1 SNHLY, CDR2 FYNNEI. CDR3 residues: CASSDDRGRGQPQHF. The CDR3 coding sequence is TGTGCCAGCAGTGACGACAGGGGGCGCGGTCAGCCCCAGCATTTT.

The sample holds a few counts of this clone. Other DNA sequences from this sample encode an identical CDR3 as well. This sequence joins TRBV5-4 and TRBJ2-3, with a weak D call TRBD1 (5 bases). CDR3 length: 15 amino acids. Deletions cut 5 bases from V and 0 bases from J, with 13 bases between. Germline assignment: CDR1 SGHNT and CDR2 YYREEE (reference sequence). CDR3 bases: TGTGCCAGCAGGGATCAAAGGGGAAGCACAGATACGCAGTATTTT. Amino acids: CASRDQRGSTDTQYF. Full variable domain (remainder filled in from reference TRBV5-4 and TRBJ2-3): ETGVTQSPTHLIKTRGQQVTLRCSSQSGHNTVSWYQQALGQGPQFIFQYYREEENGRGNFPPRFSGLQFPNYSSELNVNALELDDSALYLCASRDQRGSTDTQYFGPGTRLTVL.

The chain links TRBV4-1 to TRBJ2-5, with D possibly being TRBD1 (6 bases). The CDR3 totals 16 residues. CDR1 MGHRA and CDR2 YSYEKL come from the germline V gene. Trimming took 1 base from V and 4 from J, leaving 16 bases between them. The chain's CDR3 is CASSQGTGWYGETQYF. As DNA, the CDR3 is TGCGCCAGCAGCCAAGGAACAGGGTGGTATGGAGAGACCCAGTACTTC.

This rearrangement joins TRBV5-1 to TRBJ1-4; TRBD1 agrees at 11 bases. CDR3 length: 14 residues. The ends lost 5 bases at V and 8 bases at J; junction bases unmatched: 5. CDR1 SGHRS and CDR2 YFSETQ come from the germline V gene. This CDR3 is CASRVDRGHEKLFF. The CDR3 nucleotides read TGCGCCAGCAGGGTGGACAGGGGGCACGAAAAACTGTTTTTT. Using reference TRBV5-1 and TRBJ1-4 for the parts outside the CDR3, the full variable domain is KAGVTQTPRYLIKTRGQQVTLSCSPISGHRSVSWYQQTPGQGLQFLFEYFSETQRNKGNFPGRFSGRQFSNSRSEMNVSTLELGDSALYLCASRVDRGHEKLFFGSGTQLSVL.

The gene calls are TRBV6-5 and TRBJ2-1; no reliable D call. Germline V gene lookup returns CDR1 MNHEY and CDR2 SVGAGI. V was shortened by 6 bases and J by 0 bases, with 6 bases between the two germline ends. CDR3 length: 13 amino acids. The CDR3 coding sequence is TGTGCCAGCAGAGAGAGCTCCTACAATGAGCAGTTCTTC. Its protein product is CASRESSYNEQFF.

The V gene is TRBV6-6, the J gene TRBJ1-5; no clear D gene. The CDR3 runs to 13 residues. V was cut by 9 bases and J by 1 base, with 10 bases left in between. The V gene's germline CDR1 is MNHNY and CDR2 SVGAGI (reference sequence). The CDR3 nucleotides read TGTGCCAGTAACTTGGGCAGCAATCAGCCCCAGCATTTT. Encoded protein: CASNLGSNQPQHF.

This chain connects TRBV12-5 to TRBJ2-7; unclear D gene. This CDR3 region has 16 residues. CDR1 and CDR2 from the germline V gene are LGHNT and FRNRAP. V was cut by 0 bases and J by 3 bases, with 15 bases left in between. CDR3 sequence (DNA): TGTGCTAGTGGTTTGGTACAGTGGCAGCCTTTCTACGAGCAGTACTTC. This gives the protein CASGLVQWQPFYEQYF. The variable domain in full, completed from reference TRBV12-5 and TRBJ2-7, reads DARVTQTPRHKVTEMGQEVTMRCQPILGHNTVFWYRQTMMQGLELLAYFRNRAPLDDSGMPKDRFSAEMPDATLATLKIQPSEPRDSAVYFCASGLVQWQPFYEQYFGPGTRLTVT.

DNA of the CDR3: TGTGCCAGCAGCATTACCGGGACAGGGGCTAACTATGGCTACACCTTC. Its translation: CASSITGTGANYGYTF. The chain links TRBV21-1 to TRBJ1-2; the D segment call TRBD1 is taken from the table without a DNA check. TRBV21-1 is labeled a pseudogene. This CDR3 is 16 amino acids long.

The rearrangement uses TRBV9 and TRBJ2-1; 7 nucleotides line up with TRBD2. The CDR3 length is 15 residues. J was trimmed by 0 bases and V by 4 bases; bases with no gene match: 4. The germline V gene has CDR1 SGDLS and CDR2 YYNGEE. This chain's CDR3 is CASSTSGDSYNEQFF. The DNA of the CDR3 is TGTGCCAGCAGCACGAGCGGGGACTCCTACAATGAGCAGTTCTTC.

The chain carries TRBV7-3 and TRBJ2-3; no clear D gene. The germline CDR1 and CDR2 sequences are SGHTA and FQGTGA. The CDR3 length is 14 residues. With 0 bases removed from V and 2 bases from J, the gap between germline ends came to 6 bases. The CDR3 nucleotides read TGTGCCAGCAGCTTAACGGCTGTCACAGATACGCAGTATTTT. This encodes CASSLTAVTDTQYF.

V is TRBV9 and J is TRBJ2-2, with 9 bases matching TRBD1. V was pared by 4 bases and J by 5 bases, with 6 bases of the junction left unmatched. This CDR3 has 15 amino acids. Germline V gives CDR1 SGDLS, CDR2 YYNGEE. The CDR3 loop reads CASSLGTGRTGELFF. The CDR3 nucleotides are TGTGCCAGCAGCCTCGGGACAGGGAGGACCGGGGAGCTGTTTTTT. The whole variable domain, filled in from reference TRBV9 and TRBJ2-2, reads DSGVTQTPKHLITATGQRVTLRCSPRSGDLSVYWYQQSLDQGLQFLIQYYNGEERAKGNILERFSAQQFPDLHSELNLSSLELGDSALYFCASSLGTGRTGELFFGEGSRLTVL.

CDR3 DNA sequence: TGTGCCACCAGCAGTCGAGGAGGTACTAACTATGGCTACACCTTC. It codes for CATSSRGGTNYGYTF. The gene calls are TRBV15 and TRBJ1-2; no definite D call. Per germline, CDR1 LNHNV and CDR2 YYDKDF (reference sequence). With 3 bases removed from V and 0 bases from J, the gap between germline ends came to 11 bases. The CDR3 totals 15 residues.